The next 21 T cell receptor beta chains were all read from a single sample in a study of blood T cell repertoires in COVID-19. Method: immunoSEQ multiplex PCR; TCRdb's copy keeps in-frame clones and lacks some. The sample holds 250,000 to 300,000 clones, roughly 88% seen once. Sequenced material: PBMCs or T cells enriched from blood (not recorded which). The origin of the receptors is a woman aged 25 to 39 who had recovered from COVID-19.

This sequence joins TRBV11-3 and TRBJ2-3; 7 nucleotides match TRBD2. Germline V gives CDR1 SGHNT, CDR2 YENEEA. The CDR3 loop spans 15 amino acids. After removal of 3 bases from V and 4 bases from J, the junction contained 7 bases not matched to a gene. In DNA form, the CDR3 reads TGTGCCAGCAGCTTCGGCGGGAGTTTCTCAGATACGCAGTATTTT. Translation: CASSFGGSFSDTQYF.

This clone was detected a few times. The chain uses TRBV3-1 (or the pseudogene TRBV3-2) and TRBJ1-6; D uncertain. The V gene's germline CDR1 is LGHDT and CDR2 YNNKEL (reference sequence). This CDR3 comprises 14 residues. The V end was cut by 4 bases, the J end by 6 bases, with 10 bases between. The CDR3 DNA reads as TGTGCCAGCAGCCTAGAAGGGAGTAATTCACCCCTCCACTTT. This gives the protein CASSLEGSNSPLHF.

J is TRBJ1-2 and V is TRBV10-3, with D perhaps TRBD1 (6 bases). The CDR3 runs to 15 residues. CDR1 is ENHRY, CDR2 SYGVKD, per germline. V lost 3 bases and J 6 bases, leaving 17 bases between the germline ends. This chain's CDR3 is CAISDPQTGRDGYTF. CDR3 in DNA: TGTGCCATCAGTGACCCCCAGACAGGAAGGGATGGCTACACCTTC.

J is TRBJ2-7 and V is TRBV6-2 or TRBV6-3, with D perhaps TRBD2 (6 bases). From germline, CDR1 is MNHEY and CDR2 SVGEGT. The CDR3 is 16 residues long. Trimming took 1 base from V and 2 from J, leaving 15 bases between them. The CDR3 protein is CASSYYPGLNPYEQYF. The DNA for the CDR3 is TGTGCCAGCAGTTACTACCCCGGACTAAACCCCTACGAGCAGTACTTC.

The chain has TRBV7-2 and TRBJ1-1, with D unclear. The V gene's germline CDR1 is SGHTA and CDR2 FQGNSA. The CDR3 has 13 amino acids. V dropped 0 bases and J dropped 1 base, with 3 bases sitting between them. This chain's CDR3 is CASSLARNTEAFF. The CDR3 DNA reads TGTGCCAGCAGCTTAGCCCGGAACACTGAAGCTTTCTTT.

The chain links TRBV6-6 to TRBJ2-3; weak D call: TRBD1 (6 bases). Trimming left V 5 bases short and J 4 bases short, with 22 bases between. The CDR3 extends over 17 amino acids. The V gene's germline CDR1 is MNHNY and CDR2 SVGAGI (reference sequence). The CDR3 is CASSLGLGAGEPDTQYF. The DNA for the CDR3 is TGTGCCAGCAGTCTCGGGCTTGGGGCAGGGGAACCAGATACGCAGTATTTT.

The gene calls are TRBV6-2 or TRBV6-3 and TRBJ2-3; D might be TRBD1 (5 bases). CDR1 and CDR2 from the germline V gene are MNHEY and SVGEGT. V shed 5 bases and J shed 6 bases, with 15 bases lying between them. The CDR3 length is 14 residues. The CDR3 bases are TGTGCCAGCAGTACAGGTAAAATCACGGATACGCAGTATTTT. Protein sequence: CASSTGKITDTQYF.

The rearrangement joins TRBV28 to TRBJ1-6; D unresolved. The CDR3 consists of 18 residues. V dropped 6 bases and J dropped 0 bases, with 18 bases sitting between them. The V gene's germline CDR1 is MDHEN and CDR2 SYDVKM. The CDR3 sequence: CASSHANWAVSYNSPLHF. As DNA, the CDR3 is TGTGCCAGCAGCCACGCGAATTGGGCAGTCTCCTATAATTCACCCCTCCACTTT.

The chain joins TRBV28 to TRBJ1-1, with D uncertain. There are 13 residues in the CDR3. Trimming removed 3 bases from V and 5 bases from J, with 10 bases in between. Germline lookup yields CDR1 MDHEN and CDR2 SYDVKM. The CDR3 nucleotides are TGTGCCAGCAGTTTTGTCTCTGAGACTGAAGCTTTCTTT. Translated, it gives CASSFVSETEAFF.

The CDR3, as DNA: TGTGCCACCAGTGATTTTCCGGGTGGCTACACCTTC. Translating it yields CATSDFPGGYTF. The gene calls are TRBV24-1 and TRBJ1-2; D gene unclear. CDR1 is KGHDR and CDR2 is SFDVKD in the germline V gene. The CDR3 totals 12 residues. Trimming took 1 base from V and 7 from J, leaving 6 bases between them.

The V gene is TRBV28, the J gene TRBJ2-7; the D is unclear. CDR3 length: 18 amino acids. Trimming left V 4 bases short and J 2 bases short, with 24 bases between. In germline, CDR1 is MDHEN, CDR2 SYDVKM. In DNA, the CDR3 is TGTGCCAGCAGTTCATTCAGCGCTCCAGAACCACTCCCCTACGAGCAGTACTTC. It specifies CASSSFSAPEPLPYEQYF.

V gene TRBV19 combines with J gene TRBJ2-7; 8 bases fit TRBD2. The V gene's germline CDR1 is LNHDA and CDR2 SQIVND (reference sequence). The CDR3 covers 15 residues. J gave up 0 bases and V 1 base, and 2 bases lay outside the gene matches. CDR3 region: CASSIVSGGSYEQYF. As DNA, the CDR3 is TGTGCCAGTAGTATAGTCAGCGGGGGCTCCTACGAGCAGTACTTC. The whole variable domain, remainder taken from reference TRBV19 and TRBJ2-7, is DGGITQSPKYLFRKEGQNVTLSCEQNLNHDAMYWYRQDPGQGLRLIYYSQIVNDFQKGDIAEGYSVSREKKESFPLTVTSAQKNPTAFYLCASSIVSGGSYEQYFGPGTRLTVT.

The CDR3 sequence: CASSLAAYNSPLHF. For the CDR3, the DNA is TGTGCCAGCAGCTTAGCAGCTTATAATTCACCCCTCCACTTT. The gene calls are TRBV2 and TRBJ1-6; D not resolved. This CDR3 comprises 14 residues. The germline CDR1 and CDR2 sequences are SNHLY and FYNNEI. V lost 6 bases and J lost 4, with 10 bases in between.

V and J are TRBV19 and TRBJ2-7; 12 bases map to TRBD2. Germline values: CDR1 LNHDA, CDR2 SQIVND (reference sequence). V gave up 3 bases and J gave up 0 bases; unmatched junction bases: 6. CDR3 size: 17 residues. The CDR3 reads CASSMGTSGPSSYEQYF. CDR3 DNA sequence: TGTGCCAGTAGTATGGGGACTAGCGGGCCAAGCTCCTACGAGCAGTACTTC. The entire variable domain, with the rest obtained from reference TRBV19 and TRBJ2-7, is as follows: DGGITQSPKYLFRKEGQNVTLSCEQNLNHDAMYWYRQDPGQGLRLIYYSQIVNDFQKGDIAEGYSVSREKKESFPLTVTSAQKNPTAFYLCASSMGTSGPSSYEQYFGPGTRLTVT.

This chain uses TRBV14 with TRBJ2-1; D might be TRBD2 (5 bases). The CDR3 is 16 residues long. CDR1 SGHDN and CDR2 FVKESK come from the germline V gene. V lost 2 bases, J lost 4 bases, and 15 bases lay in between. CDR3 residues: CASSQLWHQRYNEQFF. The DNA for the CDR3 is TGTGCCAGCAGCCAACTTTGGCATCAGCGGTACAATGAGCAGTTCTTC.

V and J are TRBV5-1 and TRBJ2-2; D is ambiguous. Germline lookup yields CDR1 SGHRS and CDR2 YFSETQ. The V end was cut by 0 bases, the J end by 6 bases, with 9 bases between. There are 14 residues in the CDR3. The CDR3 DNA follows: TGCGCCAGCAGCTTGGTACCGAGGCCCGGGGAGCTGTTTTTT. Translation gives CASSLVPRPGELFF.

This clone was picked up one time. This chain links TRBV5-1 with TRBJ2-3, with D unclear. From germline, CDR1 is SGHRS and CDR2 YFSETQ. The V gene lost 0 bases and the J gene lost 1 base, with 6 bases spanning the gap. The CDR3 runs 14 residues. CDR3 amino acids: CASSLGLRTDTQYF. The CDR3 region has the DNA TGCGCCAGCAGCTTGGGGCTGCGCACAGATACGCAGTATTTT.

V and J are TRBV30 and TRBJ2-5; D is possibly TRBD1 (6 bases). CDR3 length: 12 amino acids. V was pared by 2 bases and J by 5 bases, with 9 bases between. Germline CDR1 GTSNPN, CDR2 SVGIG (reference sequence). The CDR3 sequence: CAWSTGLETQYF. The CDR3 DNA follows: TGTGCCTGGAGTACAGGGCTGGAGACCCAGTACTTC.

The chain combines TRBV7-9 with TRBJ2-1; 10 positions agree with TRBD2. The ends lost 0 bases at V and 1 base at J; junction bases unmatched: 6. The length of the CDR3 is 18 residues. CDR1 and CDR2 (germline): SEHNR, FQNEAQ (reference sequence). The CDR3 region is CASSLAGRSGRSYNEQFF. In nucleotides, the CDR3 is TGTGCCAGCAGCTTAGCCGGCCGTAGCGGGAGGTCCTACAATGAGCAGTTCTTC.

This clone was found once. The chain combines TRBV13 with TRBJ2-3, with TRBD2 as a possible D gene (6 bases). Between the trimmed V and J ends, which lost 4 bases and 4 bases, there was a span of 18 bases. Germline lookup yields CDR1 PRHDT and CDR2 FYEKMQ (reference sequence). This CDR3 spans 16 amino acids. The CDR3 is CASSSGTSLFPDTQYF. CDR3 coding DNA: TGTGCCAGCAGCTCGGGGACTTCGTTATTCCCAGATACGCAGTATTTT.

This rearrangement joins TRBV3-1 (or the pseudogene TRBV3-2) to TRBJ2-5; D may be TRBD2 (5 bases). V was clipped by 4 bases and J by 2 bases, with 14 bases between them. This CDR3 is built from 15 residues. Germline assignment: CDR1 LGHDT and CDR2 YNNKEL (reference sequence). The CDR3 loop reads CASSLRSAVQETQYF. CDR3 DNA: TGTGCCAGCAGCCTCAGGTCAGCGGTGCAAGAGACCCAGTACTTC.